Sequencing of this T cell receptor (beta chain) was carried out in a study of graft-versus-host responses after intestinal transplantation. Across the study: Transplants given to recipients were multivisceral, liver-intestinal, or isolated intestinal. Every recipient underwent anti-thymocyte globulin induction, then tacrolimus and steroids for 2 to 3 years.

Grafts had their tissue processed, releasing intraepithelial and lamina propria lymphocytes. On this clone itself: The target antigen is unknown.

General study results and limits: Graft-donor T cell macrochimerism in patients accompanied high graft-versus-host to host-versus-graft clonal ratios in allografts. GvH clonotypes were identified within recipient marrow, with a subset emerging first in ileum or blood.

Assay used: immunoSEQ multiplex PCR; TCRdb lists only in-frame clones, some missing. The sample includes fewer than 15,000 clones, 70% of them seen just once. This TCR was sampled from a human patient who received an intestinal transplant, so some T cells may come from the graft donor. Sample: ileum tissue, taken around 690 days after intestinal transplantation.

CDR3 region: CAWSAGASYEQYF. CDR3 in DNA: TGTGCCTGGAGCGCTGGGGCTAGCTACGAGCAGTACTTC. The chain uses TRBV30 and TRBJ2-5, with D perhaps TRBD1 (5 bases). With the DNA end fitting TRBJ2-7 better, the J assignment may be wrong. Germline V gene sequence: CDR1 GTSNPN, CDR2 SVGIG (reference sequence). This CDR3 comprises 13 residues.